Here is one T cell receptor beta chain with its context. As yet, its antigen is unknown. Healthy donors of bone marrow made up the group. The data belong to a study of cytomegalovirus exposure and HLA in healthy donors. Study-level information: Counted in an early data release were about 85 million unique TCRs from HLA-typed donors. Falling in the Caucasian-associated ancestry cluster were about four fifths of around 370 genotyped donors. Findings of the study overall: The authors enumerated under 200 TCR beta chains as linked to cytomegalovirus.

Trimming removed 5 bases from V and 1 base from J; junction bases left unmatched: 15. Germline V gives CDR1 SGHNT, CDR2 YENEEA. This CDR3 contains 19 residues. PCR primers comprised 60 Vbeta and 13 Jbeta primers. Profiled with immunoSEQ multiplex PCR; TCRdb holds only in-frame clones, not every one. The data contain over 150,000 clones, about three quarters of them singletons. This TCR came from a woman aged 45-65 years in good health and CMV-seropositive. This rearrangement joins TRBV11-3 to TRBJ1-3; 9 bases line up with TRBD1. What was sequenced was PBMCs. The CDR3: CASSLRGTGTLKSGNTIYF. The CDR3 DNA reads TGTGCCAGCAGCCTCCGCGGGACAGGGACACTTAAATCTGGAAACACCATATATTTT.